The 29 T cell receptor delta chains below all came from one sample that was sequenced in a study of γδ T cells in repeated Plasmodium falciparum infection. Gammadelta T cells were flow-sorted from PBMC into Vgamma9/Vdelta2+ and Vdelta2-negative populations for bulk analysis. TCRdb re-identified clones in the multiplex PCR reads via CATT. The sample has about 51,000 delta-chain clones, 1.5% to 2% seen once; the top ten hold approximately 25%. What was sequenced was gamma-delta T cells from blood. Receptors were obtained from a pool of human donors (malaria-infected and uninfected, not separated).

This clone appeared a few times. The protein that TCRdb holds for this DNA derives from a much larger clone and differs from the translated DNA at residue 5, which likely indicates a read error; the protein shown here is translated from the DNA. The chain employs TRDV1 and TRDJ1; TRDD3 matches 7 bases. This CDR3 comprises 20 residues. Germline V gene lookup returns CDR1 TSWWSYY and CDR2 QGS. The ends lost 5 bases at V and 1 base at J; junction bases unmatched: 22. The CDR3 region has the DNA TGTGCTCTTGGGAAGCGGCTCCCGTACTGGGGACCTTACCGCACCGATAAACTCATCTTT. Protein product: CALGKRLPYWGPYRTDKLIF.

As concerns this clone: The protein in TCRdb stems from a much larger clone and differs at residue 17 from this DNA's translation, likely a read error; here the protein is translated from the DNA. This chain joins TRDV1 and TRDJ1; 9 positions match TRDD3. The J gene was not available in TCRdb and was assigned here by matching the DNA to germline segments. This CDR3 contains 27 residues. CDR1 and CDR2 (germline): TSWWSYY, QGS. After removal of 0 bases from V and 0 bases from J, the junction contained 35 bases not matched to a gene. For the CDR3, the DNA is TGTGCTCTTGGGGAACTTCGGTACTGGGTCCCGTTCAAATACTGGGGGACCCTGGGGGCGTACACCGATAAACTCATCTTT. Amino acids: CALGELRYWVPFKYWGTLGAYTDKLIF.

This clone came up many times. The protein recorded in TCRdb matches a much larger clone and deviates from this DNA's translation at residue 13, suggesting a read error; the protein here is obtained by translating the DNA. The rearrangement joins TRDV1 to TRDJ1; tentatively, D is TRDD3 (6 bases). Trimming left V 0 bases short and J 0 bases short, with 23 bases between. Looked up from germline, CDR1 is TSWWSYY and CDR2 is QGS. This CDR3 contains 20 residues. The CDR3 region is CALGELQVRGCPHYTDKLIF. CDR3 DNA sequence: TGTGCTCTTGGGGAACTTCAGGTCCGGGGATGCCCCCATTACACCGATAAACTCATCTTT.

Concerning this clone: This is likely an artifact of a read error, given a far larger clone one base away. Other DNA sequences in the same sample also yield this CDR3. The V gene is TRDV1, the J gene TRDJ1; 9 bases agree with TRDD3. TCRdb leaves out the J gene; it was filled in here by matching the DNA to germline. Germline CDR1 is TSWWSYY and CDR2 is QGS. This CDR3 has 20 amino acids. This CDR3 is CALGETRPYWGNPHTDKLIF. CDR3 in DNA: TGTGCTCTTGGGGAAACTCGACCGTACTGGGGGAACCCACACACCGACAAACTCATCTTT.

This clone came up many times. The chain joins TRDV1 to TRDJ1; 11 nucleotides agree with TRDD3. This CDR3 contains 19 residues. V trimming: 0 bases; J trimming: 1 base; junction bases outside the gene matches: 10. Germline CDR1 and CDR2: TSWWSYY and QGS. The CDR3 sequence: CALGELRWGIRPATDKLIF. DNA for the CDR3: TGTGCTCTTGGGGAACTTAGGTGGGGGATACGACCCGCCACCGATAAACTCATCTTT.

This clone was recorded a few times. A far bigger clonotype differs at one base, so this is likely a read error. Other DNA sequences within the sample encode an identical CDR3. This rearrangement joins TRDV1 to TRDJ1; TRDD3 matches at 7 bases. Assignment of the J gene here rests on matching the DNA to germline, because TCRdb gives none. The CDR3 covers 25 residues. The germline gives CDR1 TSWWSYY, CDR2 QGS. The CDR3 DNA reads TGTGCCCTTGGGGAACCGTCGGGACTTTCCCTCTACTGGGGAATAGATCGCCGCTACACCGATAAACTCATCTTT. Protein sequence: CALGEPSGLSLYWGIDRRYTDKLIF.

This clone was seen ten or more times. The protein TCRdb gives is from a much larger clone and does not agree with this DNA's translation at residue 6, likely a read error; the protein shown here comes from the DNA. V and J are TRDV1 and TRDJ1; 10 bases match TRDD3. TCRdb does not report a J gene; here it was assigned by matching the DNA to germline references. CDR1 is TSWWSYY and CDR2 is QGS in the germline V gene. This CDR3 is 21 amino acids long. The V gene end was trimmed by 5 bases and the J gene end by 0 bases; junction bases not matched to a gene: 21. Written as DNA, the CDR3 is TGTGCTCTTGGGAAGAGGATTCTTTGGTGGGGGATACCAAAGTACACCGATAAACTCATCTTT. As protein: CALGKRILWWGIPKYTDKLIF.

This clone was observed many times. The V and J genes are TRDV1 and TRDJ1; tentatively, D is TRDD3 (6 bases). Germline CDR1 reads TSWWSYY; CDR2 reads QGS. Trimming left V 0 bases short and J 3 bases short, with 23 bases between. This CDR3 region has 19 residues. CDR3 sequence (DNA): TGTGCTCTTGGGGAACTCGTCCCGTACTGGGCTCTAAGTGCCGATAAACTCATCTTT. Protein product: CALGELVPYWALSADKLIF.

This clone has at least ten counts. Given a far larger clone just one base away, this is likely a sequencing read error. This same CDR3 is encoded by further DNA sequences in the sample. The rearrangement joins TRDV1 to TRDJ1, with TRDD3 matching 13 bases. The J gene, missing from TCRdb, was assigned here through DNA to germline matching. Losses at the gene ends were 3 bases for V and 0 bases for J; bases not matched to a gene: 16. Germline V gives CDR1 TSWWSYY, CDR2 QGS. The CDR3 contains 21 residues. The CDR3 DNA follows: TGTGCTCTTGGGGAGGGTCAACTATCCGTACTGGGGGATACGTACACCGATAAACTCATCTTT. Amino acids: CALGEGQLSVLGDTYTDKLIF.

This clone was seen a few times. The protein that TCRdb holds for this DNA derives from a much larger clone and differs from the translated DNA at residue 13, which likely indicates a read error; the protein shown here is translated from the DNA. The same CDR3 also results from other DNA sequences found in this sample. The chain recombines TRDV1 with TRDJ1; 8 positions match TRDD3. Germline V gene data show CDR1 as TSWWSYY and CDR2 as QGS. This CDR3 comprises 17 residues. The CDR3 region is CALGELRMDWGFAKLIF. The CDR3 DNA follows: TGTGCCCTTGGGGAACTGAGAATGGACTGGGGGTTCGCTAAACTCATCTTT.

A remark on this clone: For this DNA, TCRdb reports the protein of a much larger clone, which diverges at residue 3, most likely from a read error; the protein presented here is translated directly from the DNA. The J gene is TRDJ1, the V gene TRDV3; D possibly uses TRDD1 or TRDD3 (5 bases each). Matching the DNA to germline supplied the J gene, which TCRdb does not give. This CDR3 spans 15 amino acids. Per the germline V gene, CDR1 is TVYSNPD and CDR2 is GDNSRS (reference sequence). The V end lost 5 bases, the J end lost 3 bases, and 22 bases lay between the germline ends. The CDR3, as DNA: TGTGCCCTCCCGGCCCGGCGGATAGTCGCCGATAAACTCATCTTT. Protein sequence: CALPARRIVADKLIF.

The table lists this clone with a few counts. A far larger clone differs by one base, so this is likely a read error. The sample carries other DNA sequences with the same CDR3. The gene calls are TRDV2 and TRDJ1, with 8 bases fitting TRDD3. The J gene comes from matching the DNA to germline here; TCRdb lacks it. The CDR3 is 23 amino acids. Germline CDR1 GEAIGNYY, CDR2 EKD. In DNA, the CDR3 is TGTGCCTGTGACACCCTCCCGACTCCTGGGGGACGCGGCCGGCCGACCAACACCGACAAACTCATCTTT. Its translation is CACDTLPTPGGRGRPTNTDKLIF.

In its sample, this clone was seen many times. Translating this DNA gives a protein that differs at residue 20 from the TCRdb one, which belongs to a much larger clone; a read error is likely, and the protein shown is this translation. Written as DNA, the CDR3 is TGTGCTCTTGGGGAGATTTCCTACTTGTACTGGGGGATACGTTCACCGACCGATAAACCCATCTTT. It codes for CALGEISYLYWGIRSPTDKPIF. This chain connects TRDV1 to TRDJ1; the match to TRDD3 covers 13 bases. In germline, CDR1 is TSWWSYY, CDR2 QGS. The CDR3 totals 22 residues.

This clone was picked up a small number of times. A read error is the likely source, as a far larger clone sits one nucleotide away. Other DNA variants within this sample encode the same CDR3. The chain combines TRDV1 with TRDJ1; D unresolved. Per germline, CDR1 TSWWSYY and CDR2 QGS. The CDR3 sequence is 16 residues long. CDR3 residues: CALGFYSFTATDKLIF. CDR3 nucleotide sequence: TGTGCTCTTGGATTCTACTCCTTTACTGCTACCGATAAGCTCATCTTT.

In its sample, this clone was seen a few times. The protein recorded in TCRdb matches a much larger clone and deviates from this DNA's translation at residue 4, suggesting a read error; the protein here is obtained by translating the DNA. The chain joins TRDV2 to TRDJ1; 10 bases agree with TRDD3. The J gene was not available in TCRdb and was assigned here by matching the DNA to germline segments. The CDR3 extends over 21 amino acids. Germline values: CDR1 GEAIGNYY, CDR2 EKD. As DNA, the CDR3 is TGTGCCTGTGGCACCATCGGGCATACTGGGGGATCCTCCCACGCCACCGATAAACTCATCTTT. Translating gives CACGTIGHTGGSSHATDKLIF.

This clone has just a few counts. The likely explanation is a read error, given a far larger clone one base away. Other DNA sequences in the same sample also yield this CDR3. The rearrangement links TRDV3 to TRDJ1, with TRDD3 matching 9 bases. With 3 bases clipped from V and 2 bases from J, the junction kept 13 bases outside the gene matches. CDR1 and CDR2 (germline): TVYSNPD, GDNSRS (reference sequence). This CDR3 is 16 amino acids long. CDR3 DNA sequence: TGTGCCTTGTCGGGGGACTGGGGGACCTCTACCGATAAACTCATCTTT. Encoded protein: CALSGDWGTSTDKLIF.

This clone has a count of ten or more. The TCRdb record carries a much larger clone's protein, which differs from this DNA's translation at residue 13; a read error is the likely cause, and the protein listed here is the DNA translation. The rearrangement uses TRDV2 and TRDJ1, with 8 bases that match TRDD3. The V gene end was trimmed by 0 bases and the J gene end by 2 bases; junction bases not matched to a gene: 16. In germline, CDR1 is GEAIGNYY, CDR2 EKD. The CDR3 runs to 19 residues. The CDR3: CACDTVGPSAGIQTDKLIF. The CDR3 coding sequence is TGTGCCTGTGACACCGTCGGGCCCTCTGCGGGGATACAGACCGATAAACTCATCTTT.

This clone turned up a few times. The mismatch at residue 12 between this DNA's translation and the TCRdb protein of a much larger clone likely reflects a read error; the protein shown is translated from the DNA. The rearrangement uses TRDV1 and TRDJ2; D unresolved. TCRdb records no J gene; here it was assigned by comparing the DNA to germline. This CDR3 has 20 amino acids. Germline CDR1 and CDR2: TSWWSYY and QGS. Deletions cut 1 base from V and 5 bases from J, with 26 bases between. The CDR3 DNA reads as TGTGCTCTTGGGGAACCTCTTTCCCGTCTGGTGAGACTAATAACAGCACAACTCTTCTTT. This sequence encodes CALGEPLSRLVRLITAQLFF.

This clone has ten or more counts. This chain joins TRDV1 and TRDJ1, with 7 nucleotides matching TRDD2. The J gene is absent in TCRdb and was assigned here via DNA matching to germline. Per germline, CDR1 TSWWSYY and CDR2 QGS. V shed 5 bases and J 0 bases; nucleotides not matched to a gene: 9. The CDR3 runs to 16 residues. This CDR3 reads CALGINSYWYTDKLIF. In nucleotides, the CDR3 is TGTGCTCTTGGGATCAATTCCTACTGGTACACCGATAAACTCATCTTT.

Comment on this clone: This sequence is one base from a far larger clone and is likely a read error. The same CDR3 can be traced to other DNA sequences in this sample. The chain employs TRDV2 and TRDJ1; D not certain. The CDR3 is made up of 17 amino acids. The germline gives CDR1 GEAIGNYY, CDR2 EKD. The CDR3 nucleotides read TGTGCCTGTGACACCGTCGATAAAGGTACACACACCGATAAACTCATATTT. Translating gives CACDTVDKGTHTDKLIF.

Notes on this clone: The translation of this DNA and the TCRdb protein of a much larger clone differ at residue 5, probably owing to a read error; the protein shown here is translated from the DNA. The chain joins TRDV2 to TRDJ1; TRDD3 might be the D (6 bases). Here the J gene came from matching the DNA to germline, since TCRdb omits it. Germline CDR1 and CDR2: GEAIGNYY and EKD. The CDR3 has 19 residues. V lost 3 bases to trimming and J lost 2 bases, with 27 bases between them. The CDR3 region has the DNA TGTGCCTGTGACGCCGTAAGGTTGGGGGGGAACCCGGGGACCGATAAACTCATCTTT. Its protein product is CACDAVRLGGNPGTDKLIF.

This clone was detected a few times. This likely stems from a read error, as it lies one base from a far larger clone. This same CDR3 is encoded by further DNA sequences in the sample. The chain employs TRDV3 and TRDJ1, with D perhaps TRDD3 (6 bases). Looked up from germline, CDR1 is TVYSNPD and CDR2 is GDNSRS (reference sequence). Trimming took off 4 bases at V and 0 bases at J, with 42 bases between the two ends. The CDR3 loop spans 23 amino acids. The CDR3 DNA reads TGTGCCTCCCTCAGTACGGGGGGACAGACGGCGAAAGTGGGGGTGAGATACACCGATAAACTCATCTTT. It specifies CASLSTGGQTAKVGVRYTDKLIF. The variable domain in full, with the rest retrieved from reference TRDV3 and TRDJ1, is CDKVTQSSPDQTVASGSEVVLLCTYDTVYSNPDLFWYRIRPDYSFQFVFYGDNSRSEGADFTQGRFSVKHILTQKAFHLVISPVRTEDSATYYCASLSTGGQTAKVGVRYTDKLIFGKGTRVTVEP.

There are many counts of this clone. The protein recorded in TCRdb matches a much larger clone and deviates from this DNA's translation at residue 16, suggesting a read error; the protein here is obtained by translating the DNA. The chain joins TRDV3 to TRDJ1, with 13 bases that match TRDD3. This CDR3 is 18 amino acids long. Germline CDR1 and CDR2: TVYSNPD and GDNSRS (reference sequence). The CDR3 DNA is TGTGCCTTTAGACTCCACTGGGGGATACGGGAGTACACCGATAAACCCATCTTT. Translating it yields CAFRLHWGIREYTDKPIF.

A note on this clone: This likely reflects a read error, since a far larger clone is one base away. The same CDR3 also results from other DNA sequences found in this sample. V gene TRDV1 combines with J gene TRDJ1, with TRDD3 as a possible D gene (8 bases). Germline matching of the DNA provided the J gene here, since TCRdb leaves it blank. CDR1 is TSWWSYY, CDR2 QGS, per germline. The CDR3 length is 21 residues. CDR3 region: CALGELPLSYVGDPYTDKLIF. The CDR3 DNA follows: TGTGCCCTTGGGGAACTCCCTCTTTCCTACGTGGGGGATCCTTACACCGATAAACTCATCTTT.

This clone was seen only a few times. A read error likely explains why the TCRdb protein, taken from a much larger clone, differs from this DNA's translation at residue 10; the protein shown is translated from the DNA. The chain has TRDV3 and TRDJ1; 7 nucleotides match TRDD3. TCRdb carries no J gene annotation; the J gene was assigned here by matching the DNA with germline. CDR1 is TVYSNPD, CDR2 GDNSRS, per germline (reference sequence). The CDR3 has 13 amino acids. In DNA form, the CDR3 reads TGTGCCAAACGAGGGAGGATTGGGGATAGACTCATCTTT. This codes for CAKRGRIGDRLIF.

Note on this clone: With a far larger clone one base away, a read error is the likely cause. Within the sample, other DNA sequences also encode this same CDR3. The chain employs TRDV3 and TRDJ1, with 11 bases lining up with TRDD3. As TCRdb names no J gene, one was assigned here on the basis of a DNA match to germline. J was trimmed by 5 bases and V by 0 bases; bases with no gene match: 17. The CDR3 has 18 amino acids. The germline gives CDR1 TVYSNPD, CDR2 GDNSRS (reference sequence). The chain's CDR3 is CAFRAFPSYMGDTDKLIF. For the CDR3, the DNA is TGTGCCTTTAGGGCCTTCCCCTCCTATATGGGGGATACGGATAAACTCATCTTT.

This clone came up a few times. TCRdb lists the protein of a much larger clone for this DNA, which differs at residue 5, so this is likely a read error; the protein given here is translated from the DNA itself. The V and J genes are TRDV1 and TRDJ1, with D perhaps TRDD3 (5 bases). No J gene was available from TCRdb, and it was assigned here by a germline match of the DNA. The CDR3 runs 22 residues. Germline loops: CDR1 TSWWSYY, CDR2 QGS. Trimming removed 4 bases from V and 1 base from J, with 34 bases in between. CDR3 sequence: CALGGPYHRPGTWDRCTDKLIF. Written as DNA, the CDR3 is TGTGCTCTTGGGGGACCCTATCATAGGCCGGGGACTTGGGATCGATGCACCGATAAACTCATCTTT.

In its sample, this clone was seen many times. Given a far larger clone just one base away, this is likely a sequencing read error. The same CDR3 can be traced to other DNA sequences in this sample. The genes are TRDV1 and TRDJ1; 8 bases are a match to TRDD3. Matching the DNA to germline supplied the J gene, which TCRdb does not give. The CDR3 totals 23 residues. The junction had 33 bases not matched to a gene; V was cut back by 4 bases and J by 5 bases. Germline V gene lookup returns CDR1 TSWWSYY and CDR2 QGS. The CDR3 loop is CALGVPSIPFHSTGGRAQDKLIF. The CDR3 DNA follows: TGTGCTCTTGGGGTCCCGTCTATTCCCTTCCACAGTACTGGGGGGCGAGCCCAGGATAAACTCATCTTT.

This clone came up a few times. A read error likely explains why the TCRdb protein, taken from a much larger clone, differs from this DNA's translation at residue 14; the protein shown is translated from the DNA. The V gene is TRDV3, the J gene TRDJ1; perhaps TRDD2 as D (6 bases). TCRdb gives no J gene; it was assigned here by matching the DNA to germline. Germline CDR1 reads TVYSNPD; CDR2 reads GDNSRS (reference sequence). CDR3 length: 17 residues. CDR3 loop: CAFSRVLLWGITDRLIF. The CDR3 bases are TGTGCCTTTAGTAGGGTCCTACTGTGGGGAATCACCGATAGACTCATCTTT.